Listed below are T cell receptor beta chains from one sample, sequenced in a study of regulatory T cells in long-lasting Graves disease. TCRdb re-called the multiplex PCR reads with MiXCR, one entry per CDR3 protein. The sample contains about 440,000 distinct CDR3 sequences, about 17% of which appear only once. The same sample was also used in a study of T cells in Graves' hyperthyroidism and ophthalmopathy.

The specimen was peripheral blood mononuclear cells (PBMCs), collected at new diagnosis, from a patient treated with antithyroid drugs. The receptors originated from a woman aged 30 to 39 with Graves disease. Both conserved end residues are part of each CDR3. The D gene is left open where the match is weak. Clone sizes are given selectively: once, few, many, or a class where the clone is expanded.

J: TRBJ2-3; size: many; V: TRBV28; D: TRBD2; DNA: TGTGCCAGCAGTTCTCGAAGCGGGAGGGCCTTGAGCACAGATACGCAGTATTTT; CDR3: CASSSRSGRALSTDTQYF
J: TRBJ2-1; size: -; V: TRBV29-1; D: TRBD2; DNA: TGCAGTGCCCCGACACGTAGCGGGAGTGGGAACAATGAGCAGTTCTTC; CDR3: CSAPTRSGSGNNEQFF
J: TRBJ2-1; size: many; V: TRBV20-1; D: -; DNA: TGCAGTGCGGGGGGAGTGACCTACAATGAGCAGTTCTTC; CDR3: CSAGGVTYNEQFF
J: TRBJ2-7; size: many; V: TRBV7-2; D: TRBD2; DNA: TGTGCCAGCAGCAGAGAAGGGACTAGCGGGACCCCCTACGAGCAGTACTTC; CDR3: CASSREGTSGTPYEQYF
J: TRBJ1-5; size: -; V: TRBV27; D: TRBD1; DNA: TGTGCCAGCAGTCCTACAGGGGACAATCAGCCCCAGCATTTT; CDR3: CASSPTGDNQPQHF
J: TRBJ1-6; size: many; V: TRBV13; D: TRBD1; DNA: TGTGCCAGCAGCTCCACCGGGACAGCGGGAGATAATTCACCCCTCCACTTT; CDR3: CASSSTGTAGDNSPLHF
J: TRBJ2-1; size: many; V: TRBV7-8; D: -; DNA: TGTGCCAGCAGCTTACAACGGGAGTACAATGAGCAGTTCTTC; CDR3: CASSLQREYNEQFF
J: TRBJ1-4; size: many; V: TRBV20-1; D: -; DNA: TGCAGTGCTTCGGCCCGGGGCGAAAAACTGTTTTTT; CDR3: CSASARGEKLFF
J: TRBJ2-7; size: many; V: TRBV7-2; D: -; DNA: TGTGCCAGCAGCATTCCCCGGGACGTCTCCTACGAGCAGTACTTC; CDR3: CASSIPRDVSYEQYF
J: TRBJ2-2; size: many; V: TRBV18; D: -; DNA: TGTGCCAGCTCAGAACGGCGCGAGGGCCCCGGGGAGCTGTTTTTT; CDR3: CASSERREGPGELFF
J: TRBJ1-2; size: -; V: TRBV5-1; D: -; DNA: TGCGCCAGCAGCCCGGGAGGGATCAGAGAGGACTATGGCTACACCTTC; CDR3: CASSPGGIREDYGYTF
J: TRBJ2-5; size: -; V: TRBV2; D: -; DNA: TGTGCCAGCAGCCAGGGGGGGGCCTGGGAGACCCAGTACTTC; CDR3: CASSQGGAWETQYF
J: TRBJ2-5; size: many; V: TRBV7-2; D: TRBD2; DNA: TGTGCCAGCAGCTTAGTCGGCGGGACTAGTTTATTTGCGACCCAGTACTTC; CDR3: CASSLVGGTSLFATQYF
J: TRBJ2-5; size: -; V: TRBV7-2; D: TRBD1; DNA: TGTGCCAGCAGCGGACGGGACAGGCTTCCAGAGACCCAGTACTTC; CDR3: CASSGRDRLPETQYF
J: TRBJ2-1; size: many; V: TRBV20-1; D: -; DNA: TGCAGTGCTAGAGAGGCGACAGGGAGGATACACGATGAGCAGTTCTTC; CDR3: CSAREATGRIHDEQFF
J: TRBJ2-1; size: -; V: TRBV19; D: -; DNA: TGTGCCAGTAGTAGCGGTTATGAGCAGTTCTTC; CDR3: CASSSGYEQFF
J: TRBJ2-1; size: many; V: TRBV6-9; D: TRBD1; DNA: TGTGCCAGCAGTTACACCTTTGTCGACAGGGGGCCAGCCCACAATGAGCAGTTCTTC; CDR3: CASSYTFVDRGPAHNEQFF
J: TRBJ1-1; size: -; V: TRBV19; D: TRBD1; DNA: TGTGCCAGTAGTACAGGACAGGGAAGAACTGAAGCTTTCTTT; CDR3: CASSTGQGRTEAFF
J: TRBJ2-5; size: few; V: TRBV20-1; D: TRBD2; DNA: TGCAGTGCCCTAGCGGGAGCCAGGGGGACCCAGTACTTC; CDR3: CSALAGARGTQYF
J: TRBJ2-2; size: -; V: TRBV20-1; D: -; DNA: TGCAGTGCAACAGGGGGAGGGGACACCGGGGAGCTGTTTTTT; CDR3: CSATGGGDTGELFF
J: TRBJ1-1; size: -; V: TRBV11-2; D: -; DNA: TGTGCCAGCAGCTTACAGACAGACTCGAACACTGAAGCTTTCTTT; CDR3: CASSLQTDSNTEAFF
J: TRBJ1-1; size: many; V: TRBV19; D: TRBD1; DNA: TGTGCCAGTAGCCCCCCGGGGGGACAGGCTGAAGCTTTCTTT; CDR3: CASSPPGGQAEAFF
J: TRBJ2-3; size: many; V: TRBV5-1; D: TRBD2; DNA: TGCGCCAGCAGCTCCAGACTAGCGGGAGATGTGAGGCAGTATTTT; CDR3: CASSSRLAGDVRQYF
J: TRBJ2-3; size: few; V: TRBV4-1; D: TRBD2; DNA: TGCGCCAGCAGCCGAATTTTCTTACTAGCGGGAGGTCTCACAGATACGCAGTATTTT; CDR3: CASSRIFLLAGGLTDTQYF
J: TRBJ2-5; size: -; V: TRBV7-9; D: TRBD2; DNA: TGTGCCAGCGGCATGGGAAGGCTGGCGGGGGGTGAGGAGACCCAGTACTTC; CDR3: CASGMGRLAGGEETQYF
J: TRBJ2-7; size: -; V: TRBV12-3/TRBV12-4; D: TRBD2; DNA: TGTGCCAGCAGTCCAGGGACTAGCGGGAGGGCAAGAACCTACGAGCAGTACTTC; CDR3: CASSPGTSGRARTYEQYF
J: TRBJ1-2; size: many; V: TRBV6-5; D: -; DNA: TGTGCCAGCAGTTACGGAGGGGGGGTAGCTAACTATGGCTACACCTTC; CDR3: CASSYGGGVANYGYTF
J: TRBJ2-3; size: many; V: TRBV6-1; D: TRBD2; DNA: TGTGCCAGCAGTACCGGGACTACACCTACGCAGTATTTT; CDR3: CASSTGTTPTQYF
J: TRBJ1-2; size: few; V: TRBV7-8; D: -; DNA: TGTGCCAGCAGCTCACTCAAACGGACTTTGAACTATGGCTACACCTTC; CDR3: CASSSLKRTLNYGYTF
J: TRBJ2-2; size: many; V: TRBV6-2/TRBV6-3; D: TRBD1; DNA: TGTGCCAGCAGTGAAGCGGCAGGGGGCACCGGGGAGCTGTTTTTT; CDR3: CASSEAAGGTGELFF
J: TRBJ2-1; size: -; V: TRBV19; D: TRBD2; DNA: TGTGCCAGTAGTATGTACCCCCCGGCTAGCGGGAGGGGGAATGAGCAGTTCTTC; CDR3: CASSMYPPASGRGNEQFF
J: TRBJ2-3; size: many; V: TRBV24-1; D: TRBD1; DNA: TGTGCCACCAGTGCCCTAGACAGGGGGCTTTTTGGAGATACGCAGTATTTT; CDR3: CATSALDRGLFGDTQYF
J: TRBJ1-6; size: few; V: TRBV18; D: -; DNA: TGTGCCAGCTCACCAGGGAACGATAATTCACCCCTCCACTTT; CDR3: CASSPGNDNSPLHF
J: TRBJ2-5; size: -; V: TRBV4-1; D: TRBD1; DNA: TGCGCCAGCAGCCAGACGAGGGGGCCAAGGTTAACGATTGAGACCCAGTACTTC; CDR3: CASSQTRGPRLTIETQYF
J: TRBJ2-2; size: many; V: TRBV12-3/TRBV12-4; D: TRBD2; DNA: TGTGCCACCGGGAGGAGCGGGAGGGGGAGGGACACCGGGGAGCTGTTTTTT; CDR3: CATGRSGRGRDTGELFF
J: TRBJ2-2; size: many; V: TRBV24-1; D: -; DNA: TGTGCCACCGGGGCCGAGGTAGGAGCCGCCGGGGAGCTGTTTTTT; CDR3: CATGAEVGAAGELFF
J: TRBJ2-1; size: many; V: TRBV15; D: TRBD2; DNA: TGTGCCACCAGCAAGGGATCTAACGGGGGGTTTAACAATGAGCAGTTCTTC; CDR3: CATSKGSNGGFNNEQFF
J: TRBJ2-1; size: many; V: TRBV6-6; D: -; DNA: TGTGCCAGCAGTTACTCGGGAGGGGGAGGGTTAAATGAGCAGTTCTTC; CDR3: CASSYSGGGGLNEQFF
J: TRBJ2-1; size: few; V: TRBV28; D: -; DNA: TGTGCCAGCAGTTTTTGGCAGGGTGGCGATGAGCAGTTCTTC; CDR3: CASSFWQGGDEQFF
J: TRBJ1-1; size: -; V: TRBV20-1; D: TRBD1; DNA: TGCAGTGCTATACCCCGAGACAGGGGGCTCGCTGAAGCTTTCTTT; CDR3: CSAIPRDRGLAEAFF
J: TRBJ1-2; size: -; V: TRBV7-2; D: TRBD1; DNA: TGTGCCAGCAGCAACACAGGGGGTGCCACCTTC; CDR3: CASSNTGGATF
J: TRBJ2-7; size: many; V: TRBV28; D: -; DNA: TGTGCCAGCAGTTTATGGGCAGGCGCCACCTACGAGCAGTACTTC; CDR3: CASSLWAGATYEQYF
J: TRBJ2-1; size: -; V: TRBV2; D: TRBD2; DNA: TGTGCCAGCAGGAAGACTAGCGGCTACAATGAGCAGTTCTTC; CDR3: CASRKTSGYNEQFF
J: TRBJ2-2; size: -; V: TRBV28; D: TRBD2; DNA: TGTGCCAGCAGCGATGGACTAGCGGGAGACACCGGGGAGCTGTTTTTT; CDR3: CASSDGLAGDTGELFF
J: TRBJ2-7; size: many; V: TRBV20-1; D: -; DNA: TGCAGTGCTAGAGATGTCAGGGGCCCCTCCTACGAGCAGTACTTC; CDR3: CSARDVRGPSYEQYF
J: TRBJ2-7; size: few; V: TRBV20-1; D: TRBD2; DNA: TGCAGTGCTAGAGATGTACTAGCGGGAGGGCGTGAGCAGTACTTC; CDR3: CSARDVLAGGREQYF
J: TRBJ2-3; size: -; V: TRBV19; D: TRBD2; DNA: TGTGCCAGTAGTATAGACCACCTCCCGGGCGGGGGTGGAGATACGCAGTATTTT; CDR3: CASSIDHLPGGGGDTQYF
J: TRBJ2-7; size: many; V: TRBV27; D: TRBD2; DNA: TGTGCCAGCAGTCTCGGGGTAGCGGGAGGGGGAGAGCAGTACTTC; CDR3: CASSLGVAGGGEQYF
J: TRBJ1-4; size: many; V: TRBV27; D: -; DNA: TGTGCCAGCAGCCCTAGGGCCCATATAGCTAATGAAAAACTGTTTTTT; CDR3: CASSPRAHIANEKLFF
J: TRBJ2-7; size: -; V: TRBV29-1; D: -; DNA: TGCAGCGTTGAAGTTCGGGGTTCGGGAGAGCAGTACTTC; CDR3: CSVEVRGSGEQYF
J: TRBJ2-1; size: many; V: TRBV18; D: TRBD2; DNA: TGTGCCAGCTCACCCTTAGTCGTGACTAGCGAGGAGCAGTTCTTC; CDR3: CASSPLVVTSEEQFF